The sequence of this TCR beta chain was determined in a study of shared clonotypes between healthy human individuals. The study's findings and limits: Investigators expected sequencing depth to affect clonotype sharing among donors.

This table comes from immunoSEQ multiplex PCR, and its TCRdb copy is limited to in-frame clones, with some not included. The sample contains around 340,000 clones, around 79% of which appear only once. The trim removed 3 bases at V and 0 bases at J, leaving 7 bases unmatched. The germline gives CDR1 SGHAT, CDR2 FQNNGV. The CDR3 spans 17 residues. Turning to this clone: Its target is unknown.

This chain uses TRBV11-2 with TRBJ1-4; TRBD1 agrees at 7 bases. Specimen: memory CD4+ T cells sorted from blood. The subset was: CD45RA-negative fraction. This receptor was obtained from a man younger than 45 in good health. The chain's CDR3 is CASSFGTAISTNEKLFF. In DNA, the CDR3 is TGTGCCAGCAGCTTCGGGACAGCAATTTCAACTAATGAAAAACTGTTTTTT.